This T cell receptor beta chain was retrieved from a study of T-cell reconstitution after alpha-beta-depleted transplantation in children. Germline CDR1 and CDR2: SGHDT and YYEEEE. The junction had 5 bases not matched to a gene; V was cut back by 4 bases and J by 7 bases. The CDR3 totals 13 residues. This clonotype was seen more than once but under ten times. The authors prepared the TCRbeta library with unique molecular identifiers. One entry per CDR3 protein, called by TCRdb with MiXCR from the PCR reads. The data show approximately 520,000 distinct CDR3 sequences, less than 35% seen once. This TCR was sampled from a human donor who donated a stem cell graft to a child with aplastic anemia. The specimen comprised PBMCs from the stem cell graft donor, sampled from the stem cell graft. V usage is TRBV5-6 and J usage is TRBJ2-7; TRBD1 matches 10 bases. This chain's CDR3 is CASSVGQGFEQYF. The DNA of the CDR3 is TGTGCCAGCAGCGTGGGACAGGGGTTTGAGCAGTACTTC. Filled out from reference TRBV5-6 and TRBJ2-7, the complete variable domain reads DAGVTQSPTHLIKTRGQQVTLRCSPKSGHDTVSWYQQALGQGPQFIFQYYEEEERQRGNFPDRFSGHQFPNYSSELNVNALLLGDSALYLCASSVGQGFEQYFGPGTRLTVT.